These 11 T cell receptor beta chains were all obtained from the same sample, sequenced in a study of cytomegalovirus exposure and HLA in healthy donors. It was with 60 Vbeta and 13 Jbeta primers that the PCR ran. Clones were read by immunoSEQ multiplex PCR, and TCRdb kept only the in-frame ones, dropping some. The sample holds about 170,000 clones, roughly 80% seen once. Material: PBMCs. The source of these receptors is a man younger than 30 in good health and CMV-seronegative.

This clone has just a few counts. Mismatch with germline at one junction end may stem from a read error. V is TRBV7-9 and J is TRBJ2-2; possible D gene TRBD1, 6 bases. From germline, CDR1 is SEHNR and CDR2 FQNEAQ (reference sequence). The CDR3 totals 16 residues. CDR3 in amino acids: CSSSPMGTTNTGELFF. CDR3 bases: TGTTCCAGCAGCCCGATGGGGACAACGAACACCGGGGAGCTGTTTTTT.

J is TRBJ2-1 and V is TRBV28; weak D call: TRBD1 (5 bases). CDR3 size: 14 residues. V shed 4 bases and J shed 7 bases, with 14 bases lying between them. Germline values: CDR1 MDHEN, CDR2 SYDVKM. CDR3 nucleotides: TGTGCCAGCAGTTCCAGGCAGGGTTGGAATGAGCAGTTCTTC. This sequence encodes CASSSRQGWNEQFF.

V gene TRBV7-9 combines with J gene TRBJ1-5, with D possibly being TRBD1 (6 bases). Trimming pared 0 bases from V and 1 base from J, leaving 16 bases between. The CDR3 totals 18 residues. Germline CDR1 is SEHNR and CDR2 is FQNEAQ (reference sequence). CDR3 loop: CASSLASGGLLSNQPQHF. Written as DNA, the CDR3 is TGTGCCAGCAGCTTAGCGTCGGGGGGGCTCCTAAGCAATCAGCCCCAGCATTTT.

The chain carries TRBV18 and TRBJ2-7; possible D gene TRBD2, 5 bases. Per germline, CDR1 KGHSH and CDR2 LQKENI. This CDR3 is 14 amino acids long. Between the trimmed V and J ends, which lost 3 bases and 6 bases, there was a span of 15 bases. Here the CDR3 DNA reads TGTGCCAGCTCACCTAGCGCCTCTCGGGGCGAGCAGTACTTC. Translated: CASSPSASRGEQYF.

The CDR3 loop is CASSEAEYRAYEQYF. The CDR3, as DNA: TGTGCCAGCAGTGAAGCTGAGTACAGGGCCTACGAGCAGTACTTC. This chain connects TRBV6-1 to TRBJ2-7, with a weak D call TRBD1 (6 bases). CDR1 MNHNS and CDR2 SASEGT come from the germline V gene. V was clipped by 0 bases and J by 2 bases, with 11 bases between them. The CDR3 sequence is 15 residues long.

This clone was detected only a few times. The chain links TRBV5-6 to TRBJ1-1, with 8 nucleotides matching TRBD1. There are 13 residues in the CDR3. The V gene's germline CDR1 is SGHDT and CDR2 YYEEEE. With V trimmed by 2 bases and J by 4 bases, 1 base remained unmatched. The CDR3 bases are TGTGCCAGCAGCTTAACAGGGGGCACTGAAGCTTTCTTT. Translation gives CASSLTGGTEAFF.

This clone was found once. V usage is TRBV10-1 and J usage is TRBJ2-7, with 9 bases that match TRBD2. The trim removed 8 bases at V and 9 bases at J, leaving 26 bases unmatched. Germline V lookup: CDR1 WNHNN, CDR2 SYGVQD (reference sequence). The CDR3 contains 18 residues. CDR3 DNA: TGCGCCAGCGACTGGACTAAGCGGGGGGAAGTCTCGTATCGGGGGCAGTACTTC. As protein: CASDWTKRGEVSYRGQYF.

This chain uses TRBV28 with TRBJ2-5; the match to TRBD2 covers 10 bases. The V gene's germline CDR1 is MDHEN and CDR2 SYDVKM. With V trimmed by 3 bases and J by 5 bases, 9 bases remained unmatched. The CDR3 has 16 residues. DNA of the CDR3: TGTGCCAGCAGTTTGGGAGCGGGAGGGCCGGCGGAGACCCAGTACTTC. It encodes CASSLGAGGPAETQYF.

The genes are TRBV2 and TRBJ1-3; D is uncertain. Trimming cost V 8 bases and J 0 bases, with 11 bases left between them. Germline V gene data show CDR1 as SNHLY and CDR2 as FYNNEI. This CDR3 contains 14 residues. CDR3 sequence: CASVGTLSGNTIYF. The CDR3 DNA reads as TGTGCCAGCGTTGGCACCCTCTCTGGAAACACCATATATTTT.

CDR3 region: CASNLGHENSPLHF. CDR3 nucleotides: TGTGCCAGCAATTTGGGACACGAGAATTCACCCCTCCACTTT. The chain joins TRBV6-6 to TRBJ1-6, with D perhaps matching TRBD1 (6 bases). From germline, CDR1 is MNHNY and CDR2 SVGAGI (reference sequence). The CDR3 loop spans 14 amino acids. V gave up 7 bases and J gave up 7 bases, with 14 bases separating them.

The chain employs TRBV5-5 and TRBJ1-5; the D is unclear. The CDR3 loop spans 14 amino acids. Trimming cost V 0 bases and J 2 bases, with 6 bases left between them. Germline assignment: CDR1 SGHKS and CDR2 YYEKEE (reference sequence). CDR3 DNA sequence: TGTGCCAGCAGCTTGGATGCGGGCAATCAGCCCCAGCATTTT. This translates into CASSLDAGNQPQHF.